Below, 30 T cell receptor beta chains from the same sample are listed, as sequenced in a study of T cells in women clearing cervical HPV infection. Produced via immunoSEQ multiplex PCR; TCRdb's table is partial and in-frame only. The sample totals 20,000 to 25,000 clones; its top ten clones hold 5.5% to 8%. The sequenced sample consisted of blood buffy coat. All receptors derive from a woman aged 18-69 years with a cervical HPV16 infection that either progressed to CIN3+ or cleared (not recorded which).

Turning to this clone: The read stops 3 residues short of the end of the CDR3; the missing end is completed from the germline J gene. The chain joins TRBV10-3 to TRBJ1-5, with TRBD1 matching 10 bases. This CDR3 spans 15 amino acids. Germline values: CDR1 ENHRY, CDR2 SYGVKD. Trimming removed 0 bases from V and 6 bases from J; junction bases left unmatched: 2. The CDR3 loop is CAISESGQGPQPQHF. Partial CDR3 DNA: TGTGCCATCAGTGAGTCGGGACAGGGGCCTCAGCCC.

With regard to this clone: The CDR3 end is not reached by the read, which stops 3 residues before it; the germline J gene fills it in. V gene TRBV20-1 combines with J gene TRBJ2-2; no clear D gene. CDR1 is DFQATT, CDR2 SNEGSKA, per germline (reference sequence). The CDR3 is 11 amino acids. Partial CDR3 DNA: TGCAGTGCTATTCACGGTGAAAAG. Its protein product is CSAIHGEK. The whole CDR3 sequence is CSAIHGEKLFF.

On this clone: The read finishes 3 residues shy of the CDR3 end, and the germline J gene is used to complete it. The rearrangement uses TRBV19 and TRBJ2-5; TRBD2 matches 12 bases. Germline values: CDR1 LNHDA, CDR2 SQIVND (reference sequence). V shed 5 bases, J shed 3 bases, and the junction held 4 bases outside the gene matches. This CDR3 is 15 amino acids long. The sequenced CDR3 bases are TGTGCCAGTAGTCTTAGACTAGCGGGAGAAGAGACC. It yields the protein CASSLRLAGEET. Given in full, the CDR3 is CASSLRLAGEETQYF.

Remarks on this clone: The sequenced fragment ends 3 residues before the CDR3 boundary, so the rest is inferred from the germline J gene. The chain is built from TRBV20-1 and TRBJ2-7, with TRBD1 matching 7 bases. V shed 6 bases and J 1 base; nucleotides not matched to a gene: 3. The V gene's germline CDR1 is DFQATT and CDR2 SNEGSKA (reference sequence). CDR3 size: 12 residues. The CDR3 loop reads CSARQGSYEQYF. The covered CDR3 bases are TGCAGTGCGCGACAGGGTTCCTACGAG.

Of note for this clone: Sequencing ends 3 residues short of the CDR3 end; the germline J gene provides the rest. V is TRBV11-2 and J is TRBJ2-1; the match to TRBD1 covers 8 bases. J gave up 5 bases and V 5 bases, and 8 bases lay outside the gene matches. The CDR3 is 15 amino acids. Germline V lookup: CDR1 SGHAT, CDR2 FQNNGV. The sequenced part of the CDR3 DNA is TGTGCCAGCAGCGTCGGACAGGGCGGTCACAATGAG. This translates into CASSVGQGGHNE. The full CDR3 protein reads CASSVGQGGHNEQFF.

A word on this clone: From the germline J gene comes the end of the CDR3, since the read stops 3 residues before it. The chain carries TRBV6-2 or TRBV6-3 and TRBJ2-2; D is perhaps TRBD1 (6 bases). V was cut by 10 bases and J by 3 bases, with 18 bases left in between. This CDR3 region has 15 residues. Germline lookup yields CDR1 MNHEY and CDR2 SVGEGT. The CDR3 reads CATKGEREYTGELFF. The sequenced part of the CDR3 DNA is TGTGCCACTAAGGGGGAGCGAGAGTACACCGGGGAG.

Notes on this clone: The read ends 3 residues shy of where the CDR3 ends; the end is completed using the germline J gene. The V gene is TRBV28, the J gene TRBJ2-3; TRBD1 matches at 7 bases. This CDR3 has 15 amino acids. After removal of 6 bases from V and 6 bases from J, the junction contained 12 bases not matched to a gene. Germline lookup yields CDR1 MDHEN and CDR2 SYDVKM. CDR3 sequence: CASRPTGPGADTQYF. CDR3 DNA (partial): TGTGCCAGCAGACCGACAGGGCCAGGGGCCGATACG.

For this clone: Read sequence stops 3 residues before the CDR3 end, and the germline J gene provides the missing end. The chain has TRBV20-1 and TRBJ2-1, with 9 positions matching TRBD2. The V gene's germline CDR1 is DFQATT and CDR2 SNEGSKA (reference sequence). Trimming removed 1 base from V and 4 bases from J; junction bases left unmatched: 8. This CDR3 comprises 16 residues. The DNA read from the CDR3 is TGCAGTGCTAGAGTTTCCGGGACTAGCCGTTACAATGAG. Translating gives CSARVSGTSRYNE. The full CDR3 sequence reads CSARVSGTSRYNEQFF.

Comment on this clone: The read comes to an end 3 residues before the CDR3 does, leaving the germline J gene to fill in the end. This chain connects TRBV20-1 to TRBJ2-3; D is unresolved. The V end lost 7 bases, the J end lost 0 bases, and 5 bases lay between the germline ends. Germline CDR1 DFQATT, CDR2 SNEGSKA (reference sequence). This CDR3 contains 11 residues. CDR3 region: CSGRSTDTQYF. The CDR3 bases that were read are TGCAGTGGGCGGAGCACAGATACG.

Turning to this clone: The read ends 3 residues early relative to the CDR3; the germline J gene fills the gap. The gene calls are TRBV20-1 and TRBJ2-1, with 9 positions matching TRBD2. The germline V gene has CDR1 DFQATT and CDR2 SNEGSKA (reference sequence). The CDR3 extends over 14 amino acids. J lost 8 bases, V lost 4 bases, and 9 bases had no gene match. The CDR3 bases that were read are TGCAGTGCTACGCCGGGACTAGCAGGTCATGAG. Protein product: CSATPGLAGHE. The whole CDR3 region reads CSATPGLAGHEQFF.

The CDR3 sequence: CASSPYRSQETQYF. CDR3 DNA, as far as it was read: TGTGCCAGCAGTCCATATCGTAGTCAAGAGACC. V gene TRBV6-2 or TRBV6-3 combines with J gene TRBJ2-5; unclear D gene. The CDR3 end falls 3 residues outside the read, so it is completed with the germline J gene. The length of the CDR3 is 14 residues. Between the trimmed V and J ends, which lost 5 bases and 2 bases, there was a span of 12 bases. Germline-derived CDR1 and CDR2 are MNHEY and SVGEGT.

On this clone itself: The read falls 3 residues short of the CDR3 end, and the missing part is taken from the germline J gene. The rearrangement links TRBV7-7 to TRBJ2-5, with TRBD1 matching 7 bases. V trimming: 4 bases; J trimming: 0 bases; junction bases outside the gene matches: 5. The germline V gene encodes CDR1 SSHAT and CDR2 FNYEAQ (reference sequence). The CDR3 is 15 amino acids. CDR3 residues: CASSSETGYQETQYF. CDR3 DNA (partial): TGTGCCAGCAGCTCCGAGACAGGGTACCAAGAGACC.

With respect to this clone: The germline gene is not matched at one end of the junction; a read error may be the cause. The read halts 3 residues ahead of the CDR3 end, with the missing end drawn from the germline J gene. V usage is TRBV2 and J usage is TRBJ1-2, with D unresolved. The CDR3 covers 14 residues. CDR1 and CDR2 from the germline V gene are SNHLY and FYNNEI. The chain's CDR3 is CASSGAALQYDYTF. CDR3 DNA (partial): TGTGCCAGCAGTGGGGCAGCTCTACAATATGAC.

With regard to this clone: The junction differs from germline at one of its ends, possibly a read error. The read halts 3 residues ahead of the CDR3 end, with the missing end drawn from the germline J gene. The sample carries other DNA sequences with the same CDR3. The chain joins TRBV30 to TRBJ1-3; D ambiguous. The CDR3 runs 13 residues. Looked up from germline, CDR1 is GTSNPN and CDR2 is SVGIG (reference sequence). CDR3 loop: CAWRRVSGNTIYF. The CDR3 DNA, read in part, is TGTGCCTGGCGGAGGGTCTCTGGAAACACA.

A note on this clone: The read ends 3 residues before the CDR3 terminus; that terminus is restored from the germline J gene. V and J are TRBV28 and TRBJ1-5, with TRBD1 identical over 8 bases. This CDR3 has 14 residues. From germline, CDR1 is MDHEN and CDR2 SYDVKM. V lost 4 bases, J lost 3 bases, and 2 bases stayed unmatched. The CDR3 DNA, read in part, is TGTGCCAGCAGTTCGGGACAGGCCAATCAGCCC. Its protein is CASSSGQANQP. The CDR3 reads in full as CASSSGQANQPQHF.

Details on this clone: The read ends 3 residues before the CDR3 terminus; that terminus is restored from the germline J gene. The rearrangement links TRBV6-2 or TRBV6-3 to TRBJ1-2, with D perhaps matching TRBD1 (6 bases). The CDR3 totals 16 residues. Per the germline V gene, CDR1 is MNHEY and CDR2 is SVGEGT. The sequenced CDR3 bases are TGTGCCAGCAGCCGAGGGGGGACTAGCGGGAAGGATGAC. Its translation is CASSRGGTSGKDD. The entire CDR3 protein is CASSRGGTSGKDDYTF.

The covered CDR3 bases are TGTGCCAGTAGTATCTCGGTGGCTAACTATGGC. This gives the protein CASSISVANYG. The full CDR3 reads CASSISVANYGYTF. The chain recombines TRBV19 with TRBJ1-2; D is uncertain. The CDR3 end is not reached by the read, which stops 3 residues before it; the germline J gene fills it in. The germline V gene encodes CDR1 LNHDA and CDR2 SQIVND (reference sequence). Trimming cost V 3 bases and J 0 bases, with 8 bases left between them. This CDR3 has 14 residues.

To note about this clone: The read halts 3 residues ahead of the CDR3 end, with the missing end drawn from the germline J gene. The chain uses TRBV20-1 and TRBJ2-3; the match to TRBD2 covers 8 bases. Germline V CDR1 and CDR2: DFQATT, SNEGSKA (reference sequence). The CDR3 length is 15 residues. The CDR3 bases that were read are TGCAGTGCTAGCCCAACGGGGGGGATTCAAGAGACG. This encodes CSASPTGGIQET. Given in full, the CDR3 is CSASPTGGIQETQYF.

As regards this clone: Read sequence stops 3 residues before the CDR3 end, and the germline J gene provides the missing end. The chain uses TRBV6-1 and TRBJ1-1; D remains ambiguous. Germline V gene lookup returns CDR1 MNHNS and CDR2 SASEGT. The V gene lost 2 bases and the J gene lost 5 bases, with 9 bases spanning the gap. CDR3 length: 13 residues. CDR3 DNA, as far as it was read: TGTGCCAGCAGTGAAATTCCGGGGACTGAA. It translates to CASSEIPGTE. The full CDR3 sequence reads CASSEIPGTEAFF.

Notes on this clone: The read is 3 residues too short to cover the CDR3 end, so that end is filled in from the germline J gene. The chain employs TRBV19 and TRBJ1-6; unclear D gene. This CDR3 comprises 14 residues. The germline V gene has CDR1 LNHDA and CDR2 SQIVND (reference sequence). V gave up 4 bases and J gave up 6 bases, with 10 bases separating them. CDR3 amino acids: CASSTTSPNSPLHF. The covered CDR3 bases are TGTGCCAGTAGTACAACGAGCCCTAATTCACCC.

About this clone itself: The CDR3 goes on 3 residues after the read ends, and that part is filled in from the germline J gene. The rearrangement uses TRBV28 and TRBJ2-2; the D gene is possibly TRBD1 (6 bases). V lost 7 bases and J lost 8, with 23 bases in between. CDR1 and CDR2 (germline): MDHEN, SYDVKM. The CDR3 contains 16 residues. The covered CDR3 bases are TGTGCCAGCATAACCCAGGGGTCTTCCGTTAGTGGGGAG. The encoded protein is CASITQGSSVSGE. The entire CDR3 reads CASITQGSSVSGELFF.

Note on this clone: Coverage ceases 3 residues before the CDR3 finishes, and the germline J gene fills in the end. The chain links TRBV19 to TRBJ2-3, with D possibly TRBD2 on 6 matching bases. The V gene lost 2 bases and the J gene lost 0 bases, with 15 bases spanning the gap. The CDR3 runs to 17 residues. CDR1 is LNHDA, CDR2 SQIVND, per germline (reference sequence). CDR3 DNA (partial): TGTGCCAGTAGTATAACCGGACTACAAAAAAGCACAGATACG. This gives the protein CASSITGLQKSTDT. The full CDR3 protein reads CASSITGLQKSTDTQYF.

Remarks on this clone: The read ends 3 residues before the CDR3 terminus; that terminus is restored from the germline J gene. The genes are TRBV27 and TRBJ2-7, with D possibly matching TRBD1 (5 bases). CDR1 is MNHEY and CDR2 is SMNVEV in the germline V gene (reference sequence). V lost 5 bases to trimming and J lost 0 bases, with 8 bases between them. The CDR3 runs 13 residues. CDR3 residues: CASSDRASYEQYF. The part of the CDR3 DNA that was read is TGTGCCAGCAGTGACAGAGCCTCCTACGAG.

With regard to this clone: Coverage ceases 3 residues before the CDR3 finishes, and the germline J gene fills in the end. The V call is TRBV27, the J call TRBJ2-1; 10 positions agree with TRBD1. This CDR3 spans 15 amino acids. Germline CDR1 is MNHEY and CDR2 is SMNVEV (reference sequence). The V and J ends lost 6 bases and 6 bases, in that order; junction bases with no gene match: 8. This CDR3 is CASRGTGVYRNEQFF. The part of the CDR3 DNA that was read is TGTGCCAGCAGAGGGACAGGGGTGTATCGCAATGAG.

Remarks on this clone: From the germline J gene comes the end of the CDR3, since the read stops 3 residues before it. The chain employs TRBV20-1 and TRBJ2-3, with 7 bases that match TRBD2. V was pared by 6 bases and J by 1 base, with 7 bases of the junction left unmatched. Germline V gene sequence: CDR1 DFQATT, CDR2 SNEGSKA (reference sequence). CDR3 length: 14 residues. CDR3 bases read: TGCAGTGCCTTCACTAGCGAACGCACAGATACG. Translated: CSAFTSERTDT. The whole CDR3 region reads CSAFTSERTDTQYF.

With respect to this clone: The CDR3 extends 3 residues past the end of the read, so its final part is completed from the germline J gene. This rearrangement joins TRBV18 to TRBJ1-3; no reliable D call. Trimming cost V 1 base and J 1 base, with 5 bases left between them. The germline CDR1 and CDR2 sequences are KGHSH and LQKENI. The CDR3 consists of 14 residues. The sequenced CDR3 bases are TGTGCCAGCTCACCACAGGGTTCTGGAAACACC. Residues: CASSPQGSGNT. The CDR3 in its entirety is CASSPQGSGNTIYF.

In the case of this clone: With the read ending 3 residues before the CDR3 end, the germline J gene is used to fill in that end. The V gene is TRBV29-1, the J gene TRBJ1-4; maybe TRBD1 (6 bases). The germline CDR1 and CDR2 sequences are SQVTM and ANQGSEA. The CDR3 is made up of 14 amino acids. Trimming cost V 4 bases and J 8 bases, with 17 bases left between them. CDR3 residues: CSVATGTTGEKLFF. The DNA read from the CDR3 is TGCAGCGTTGCTACCGGGACAACGGGCGAAAAA.

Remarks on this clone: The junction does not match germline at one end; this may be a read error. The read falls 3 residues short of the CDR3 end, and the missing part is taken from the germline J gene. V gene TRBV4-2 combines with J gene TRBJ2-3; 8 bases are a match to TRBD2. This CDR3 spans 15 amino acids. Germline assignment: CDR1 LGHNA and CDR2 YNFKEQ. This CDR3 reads CASSLGVAGTDTQYF. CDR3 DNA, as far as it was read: TGCGCCAGCAGCCTTGGGGTAGCGGGAACAGATACG.

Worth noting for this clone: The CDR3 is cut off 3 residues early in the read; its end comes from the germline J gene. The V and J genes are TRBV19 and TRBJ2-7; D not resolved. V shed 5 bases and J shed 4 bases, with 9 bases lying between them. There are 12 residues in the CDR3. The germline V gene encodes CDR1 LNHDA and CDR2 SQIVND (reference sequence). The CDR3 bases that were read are TGTGCCAGTAGTCGACAACCTTACGAG. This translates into CASSRQPYE. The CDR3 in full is CASSRQPYEQYF. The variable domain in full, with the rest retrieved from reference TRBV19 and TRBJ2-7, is DGGITQSPKYLFRKEGQNVTLSCEQNLNHDAMYWYRQDPGQGLRLIYYSQIVNDFQKGDIAEGYSVSREKKESFPLTVTSAQKNPTAFYLCASSRQPYEQYFGPGTRLTVT.

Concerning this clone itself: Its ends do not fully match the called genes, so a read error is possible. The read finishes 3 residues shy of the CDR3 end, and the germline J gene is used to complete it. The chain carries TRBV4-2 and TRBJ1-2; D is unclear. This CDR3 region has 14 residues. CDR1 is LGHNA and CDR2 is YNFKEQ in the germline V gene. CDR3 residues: CASSQERTVYGYTF. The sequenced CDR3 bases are TGCGCCAGCAGCCAAGAAAGAACAGTCTATGGC.